This T cell receptor (beta chain) is from a study of OX40 agonist ivuxolimab in advanced cancers. Germline V lookup: CDR1 SQVTM, CDR2 ANQGSEA. This CDR3 contains 12 residues. Germline trimming cut 7 bases from V and 5 bases from J; bases unmatched to any gene: 7. Clones were read by immunoSEQ multiplex PCR, and TCRdb kept only the in-frame ones, dropping some. The sample contains 40,000 or so clones, approximately 86% of which appear only once. The clonotype comes from an adult with an advanced solid tumor such as melanoma, head and neck, liver or kidney cancer. Material: CD4+ or CD8+ T cells sorted from blood, obtained in a trial of the OX40 agonist ivuxolimab. The V and J genes are TRBV29-1 and TRBJ2-5; 7 bases line up with TRBD2. The CDR3 here is CSGDGGWETQYF. Written as DNA, the CDR3 is TGCAGCGGCGACGGGGGGTGGGAGACCCAGTACTTC.